This TCR beta chain was identified during a study of T cell repertoires in cytomegalovirus infection. This clonotype has just a few counts. Each CDR3 protein is one row after TCRdb ran MiXCR on the reads. The table includes around 530,000 distinct CDR3 sequences, around 27% detected once. The clonotype comes from a human donor in good health (CMV status not recorded). Some clones in this sample may be carry-over from other donors' samples. The sample taken for sequencing was PBMCs.

The CDR3 reads CSVDQSLGETQYF. In nucleotides, the CDR3 is TGCAGCGTTGATCAGTCTTTGGGTGAGACCCAGTACTTC. V is TRBV29-1 and J is TRBJ2-5; no reliable D call. CDR1 and CDR2 from the germline V gene are SQVTM and ANQGSEA. The ends were cut back, 3 bases at V and 5 bases at J, with 13 bases in the middle. The CDR3 runs 13 residues. Combining the CDR3 with reference TRBV29-1 and TRBJ2-5 gives the whole variable domain SAVISQKPSRDICQRGTSLTIQCQVDSQVTMMFWYRQQPGQSLTLIATANQGSEATYESGFVIDKFPISRPNLTFSTLTVSNMSPEDSSIYLCSVDQSLGETQYFGPGTRLLVL.